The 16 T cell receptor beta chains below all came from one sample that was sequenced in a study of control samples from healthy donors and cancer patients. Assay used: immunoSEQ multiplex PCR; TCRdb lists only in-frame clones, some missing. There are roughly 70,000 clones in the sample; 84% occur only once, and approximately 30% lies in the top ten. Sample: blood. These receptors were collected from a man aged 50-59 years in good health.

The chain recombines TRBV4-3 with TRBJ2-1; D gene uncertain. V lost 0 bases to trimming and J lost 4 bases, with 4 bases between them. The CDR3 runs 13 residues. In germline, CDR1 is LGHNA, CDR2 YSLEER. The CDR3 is CASSQDHYNEQFF. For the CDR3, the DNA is TGCGCCAGCAGCCAAGATCATTACAATGAGCAGTTCTTC.

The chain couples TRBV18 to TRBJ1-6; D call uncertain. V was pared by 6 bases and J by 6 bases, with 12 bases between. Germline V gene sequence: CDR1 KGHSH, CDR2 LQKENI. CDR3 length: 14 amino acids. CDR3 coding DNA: TGTGCCAGCTCCACGAAGGATTTTAATTCACCCCTCCACTTT. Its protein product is CASSTKDFNSPLHF.

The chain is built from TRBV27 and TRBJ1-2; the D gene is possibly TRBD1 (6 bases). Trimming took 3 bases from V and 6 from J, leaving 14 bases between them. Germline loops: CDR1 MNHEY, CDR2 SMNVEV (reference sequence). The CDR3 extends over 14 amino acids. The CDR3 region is CASSFGGGANGYTF. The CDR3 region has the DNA TGTGCCAGCAGTTTTGGGGGGGGCGCGAATGGCTACACCTTC.

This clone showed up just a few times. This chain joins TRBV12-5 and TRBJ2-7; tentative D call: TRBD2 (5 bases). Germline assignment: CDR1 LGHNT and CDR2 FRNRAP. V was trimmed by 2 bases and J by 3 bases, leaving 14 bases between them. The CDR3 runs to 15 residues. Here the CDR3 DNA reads TGTGCTAGTGGTTTGTCTACGGCGGGTTACTACGAGCAGTACTTC. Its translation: CASGLSTAGYYEQYF.

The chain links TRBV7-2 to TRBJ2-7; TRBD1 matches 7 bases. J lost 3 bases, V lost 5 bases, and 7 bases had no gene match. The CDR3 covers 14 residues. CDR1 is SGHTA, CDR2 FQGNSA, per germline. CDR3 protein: CASSPQNRGYEQYF. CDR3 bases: TGTGCCAGCAGCCCACAAAACAGGGGCTACGAGCAGTACTTC.

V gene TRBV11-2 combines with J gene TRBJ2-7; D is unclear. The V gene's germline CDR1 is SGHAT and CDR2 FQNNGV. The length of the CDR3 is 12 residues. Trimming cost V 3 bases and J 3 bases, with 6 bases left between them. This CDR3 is CASSFLGYEQYF. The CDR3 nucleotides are TGTGCCAGCAGCTTCTTGGGCTACGAGCAGTACTTC.

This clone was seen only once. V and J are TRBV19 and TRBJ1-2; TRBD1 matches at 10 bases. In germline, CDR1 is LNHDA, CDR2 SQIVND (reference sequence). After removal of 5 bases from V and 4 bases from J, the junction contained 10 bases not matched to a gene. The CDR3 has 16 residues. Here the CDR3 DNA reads TGTGCCAGTAGTGACGGACAGGGGGTTAAGATCTATGGCTACACCTTC. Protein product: CASSDGQGVKIYGYTF.

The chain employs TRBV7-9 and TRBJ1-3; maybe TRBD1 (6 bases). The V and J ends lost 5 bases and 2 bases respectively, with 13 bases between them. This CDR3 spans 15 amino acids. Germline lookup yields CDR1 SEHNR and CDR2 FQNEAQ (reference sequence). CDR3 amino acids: CASSQDGGPGNTIYF. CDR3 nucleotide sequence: TGTGCCAGCAGCCAAGACGGGGGGCCTGGAAACACCATATATTTT.

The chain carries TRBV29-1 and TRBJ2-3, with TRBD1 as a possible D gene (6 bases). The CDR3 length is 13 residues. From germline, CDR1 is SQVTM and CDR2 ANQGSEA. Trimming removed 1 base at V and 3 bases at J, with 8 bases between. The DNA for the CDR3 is TGCAGCGTTGAAGGTGACAGGACAGATACGCAGTATTTT. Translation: CSVEGDRTDTQYF.

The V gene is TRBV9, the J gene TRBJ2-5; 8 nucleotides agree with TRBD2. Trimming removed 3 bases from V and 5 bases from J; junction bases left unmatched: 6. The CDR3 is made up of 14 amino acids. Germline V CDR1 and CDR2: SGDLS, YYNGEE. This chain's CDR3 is CASSARTSRETQYF. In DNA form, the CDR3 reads TGTGCCAGCAGCGCCAGGACTAGCCGGGAGACCCAGTACTTC.

The CDR3 coding sequence is TGTGCCAGCAGTTCCTGGACAGGGGCGCCCCTTGAGTCACCCCTCCACTTT. Translating gives CASSSWTGAPLESPLHF. This sequence joins TRBV28 and TRBJ1-6; 9 bases match TRBD1. After removal of 4 bases from V and 10 bases from J, the junction contained 14 bases not matched to a gene. The CDR3 is 17 residues long. The V gene's germline CDR1 is MDHEN and CDR2 SYDVKM.

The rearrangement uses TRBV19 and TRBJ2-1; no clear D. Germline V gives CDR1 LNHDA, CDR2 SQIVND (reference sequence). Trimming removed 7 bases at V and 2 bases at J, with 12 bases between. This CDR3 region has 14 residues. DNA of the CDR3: TGTGCCAGTACTCCAGGTCTCGCCTACAATGAGCAGTTCTTC. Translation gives CASTPGLAYNEQFF. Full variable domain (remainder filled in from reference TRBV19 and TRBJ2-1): DGGITQSPKYLFRKEGQNVTLSCEQNLNHDAMYWYRQDPGQGLRLIYYSQIVNDFQKGDIAEGYSVSREKKESFPLTVTSAQKNPTAFYLCASTPGLAYNEQFFGPGTRLTVL.

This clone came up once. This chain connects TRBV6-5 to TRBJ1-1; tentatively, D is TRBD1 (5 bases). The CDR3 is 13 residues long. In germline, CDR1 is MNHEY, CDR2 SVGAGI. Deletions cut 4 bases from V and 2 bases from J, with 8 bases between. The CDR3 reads CASSWTRNTEAFF. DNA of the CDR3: TGTGCCAGCAGTTGGACACGAAACACTGAAGCTTTCTTT.

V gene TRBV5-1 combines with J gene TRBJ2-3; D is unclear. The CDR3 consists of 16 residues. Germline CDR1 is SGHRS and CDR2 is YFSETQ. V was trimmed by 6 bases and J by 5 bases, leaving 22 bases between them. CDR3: CASTLRGTGGVDTQYF. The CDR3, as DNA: TGCGCCAGCACACTACGTGGTACCGGTGGAGTAGATACGCAGTATTTT.

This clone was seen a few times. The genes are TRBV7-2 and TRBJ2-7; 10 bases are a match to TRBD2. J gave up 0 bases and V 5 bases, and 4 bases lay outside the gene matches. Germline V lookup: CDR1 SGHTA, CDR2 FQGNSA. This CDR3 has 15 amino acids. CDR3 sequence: CASSLRLAGSYEQYF. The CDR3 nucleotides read TGTGCCAGCAGCCTCCGACTAGCGGGCTCCTACGAGCAGTACTTC.

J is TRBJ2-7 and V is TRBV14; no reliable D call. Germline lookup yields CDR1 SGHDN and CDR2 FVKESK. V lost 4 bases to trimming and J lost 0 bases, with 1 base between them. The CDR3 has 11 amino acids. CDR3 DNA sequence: TGTGCCAGCAGCCGCTCCTACGAGCAGTACTTC. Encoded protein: CASSRSYEQYF.